This T cell receptor (beta chain) came from a study of tumor-infiltrating lymphocytes in localized non-small cell lung cancer. J gave up 1 base and V 4 bases, and 3 bases lay outside the gene matches. CDR1 and CDR2 (germline): SGHDN, FVKESK. The CDR3 sequence is 14 residues long. Sequenced by immunoSEQ multiplex PCR; TCRdb stores in-frame clones only, minus some. The sample holds more than 9,500 clones, over 65% seen once. The sample holds one count of this clone. This receptor was identified in a human donor with non-small cell lung cancer. The sequencing input was lung tumor tissue. J is TRBJ2-7 and V is TRBV14, with 8 bases aligning to TRBD2. The CDR3 sequence: CASSRGGLSYEQYF. In DNA form, the CDR3 reads TGTGCCAGCAGCCGCGGGGGGTTATCCTACGAGCAGTACTTC.